This T cell receptor beta chain was obtained from a study of T cell responses to AZD1222 COVID-19 vaccine. Study-wide results and caveats: Increased Spike-specific TCR breadth and depth were observed after two AZD1222 doses. The study sampled repertoires only after the peak T cell response. Spike-wide coverage was observed for vaccine-associated CD4 TCRs, with dominant responses at 160-218 and 743-854.

Using immunoSEQ multiplex PCR, the repertoire was profiled, and TCRdb retains in-frame clones only, with some absent. The sample carries 100,000 to 150,000 clones, 93% recorded once. The count of this clone is one. What it binds is not known. Trimming left V 4 bases short and J 7 bases short, with 12 bases between. Looked up from germline, CDR1 is SGDLS and CDR2 is YYNGEE. CDR3 length equals 14 residues. This chain joins TRBV9 and TRBJ1-6, with a tentative D call TRBD1 (5 bases). This material consisted of peripheral blood, taken on day 0 of AZD1222 vaccination. This clonotype originated in an adult in good health. The DNA of the CDR3 is TGTGCCAGCAGCTGGGACGGGGGAAATTCACCCCTCCACTTT. It specifies CASSWDGGNSPLHF.